Listed below are T cell receptor beta chains from one sample, sequenced in a study of pediatric ulcerative colitis. Clones were read by immunoSEQ multiplex PCR, and TCRdb kept only the in-frame ones, dropping some. Among 35,000 or so clones, roughly 72% were seen once, and the ten largest hold approximately 0.74%. Input material: gut tissue. These receptors all stem from a boy between 5 and 17 years old with moderate ulcerative colitis. Each CDR3 is given with its conserved first and last residue. D genes are given only for firm matches. Where a row states a size, it is once, few, many or the class of an expanded clone; other rows omit it.

>TRBJ2-7|15|-|TRBV7-2|-
TGTGCCAGCAGCTTGGCGAACAATCCAACGGCACAGCAGTACTTC
CASSLANNPTAQQYF
>TRBJ1-1|15|TRBD1|TRBV7-2|-
TGTGCCAGCAGCTTAGGAGGGGCAGGGGGCACTGAAGCTTTCTTT
CASSLGGAGGTEAFF
>TRBJ2-7|17|TRBD1|TRBV18|-
TGTGCCAGCTCACTCTATTTCCCCGGGACAGGGACCTACGAGCAGTACTTC
CASSLYFPGTGTYEQYF
>TRBJ2-3|15|-|TRBV18|-
TGTGCCAGCTCCCGGCCTATGTCTAGCACAGATACGCAGTATTTT
CASSRPMSSTDTQYF
>TRBJ2-3|13|-|TRBV5-6|few
TGTGCCAGCAGCCGAGGTAGCACAGATACGCAGTATTTT
CASSRGSTDTQYF
>TRBJ2-5|16|TRBD2|TRBV29-1|-
TGCAGCGCTCAGGGCCTAGCGGGGGGCCAACTAGAGACCCAGTACTTC
CSAQGLAGGQLETQYF
>TRBJ1-1|14|-|TRBV18|-
TGTGCCAGCTCACCACTTCGGTCAGACACTGAAGCTTTCTTT
CASSPLRSDTEAFF
>TRBJ2-7|12|-|TRBV2|-
TGTGCCAGCGAGTATCTTGACTACGAGCAGTACTTC
CASEYLDYEQYF
>TRBJ2-3|15|TRBD2|TRBV11-1|once
TGTGCCAGCAGCACCCGGGAGGATAGCACAGATACGCAGTATTTT
CASSTREDSTDTQYF
>TRBJ2-3|14|-|TRBV6-5|-
TGTGCCAGCAGTCGCAATCTCCCGGCTGATACGCAGTATTTT
CASSRNLPADTQYF
>TRBJ2-7|15|-|TRBV6-5|-
TGTGCCAGCAGGGCCTTTACAAACGCCCCCTACGAGCAGTACTTC
CASRAFTNAPYEQYF
>TRBJ1-1|14|-|TRBV13|-
TGTGCCAGCAGCTTCTTACACAGGAACACTGAAGCTTTCTTT
CASSFLHRNTEAFF
>TRBJ1-1|15|-|TRBV4-1|-
TGCGCCAGCAGCCACCCCGTCATGGGGAACACTGAAGCTTTCTTT
CASSHPVMGNTEAFF
>TRBJ2-3|14|-|TRBV7-6|-
TGTGCCAGCAGCTTAGGGGCAGAATCGGATACGCAGTATTTT
CASSLGAESDTQYF
>TRBJ2-7|15|TRBD1|TRBV7-2|-
TGTGCCAGCAGCCCCTGGGACAGGAGCTCCTACGAGCAGTACTTC
CASSPWDRSSYEQYF
>TRBJ2-1|17|TRBD2|TRBV9|-
TGTGCCAGCAGCTTCGGGACTAGCGGGAGCTCCTACAATGAGCAGTTCTTC
CASSFGTSGSSYNEQFF
>TRBJ1-1|14|-|TRBV4-3|-
TGCGCCAGCAGCCAAGAGGTTAGGAACACTGAAGCTTTCTTT
CASSQEVRNTEAFF
>TRBJ2-1|15|-|TRBV6-1|few
TGTGCCAGCAGTGAAGTTTCGGACCCTTACAATGAGCAGTTCTTC
CASSEVSDPYNEQFF
>TRBJ2-1|16|-|TRBV21-1|once
TGTGCCAGCAGACCCGGGACTAGCGGGAGTAGGTATGAGCAGTTCTTC
CASRPGTSGSRYEQFF
>TRBJ2-1|15|-|TRBV7-8|-
TGTGCCAGCACCCCTCCTTCCAGGGGTCCTTATGAGCAGTTCTTC
CASTPPSRGPYEQFF